Presented here are 13 T cell receptor beta chains from one specimen sequenced in a study of cytomegalovirus exposure and HLA in healthy donors. Clones were read by immunoSEQ multiplex PCR, and TCRdb kept only the in-frame ones, dropping some. Here the sample spans approximately 150,000 clones, around 86% being singletons. Specimen: PBMCs. Every receptor here comes from a man between 18 and 29 years old in good health and CMV-seropositive.

The chain has TRBV7-2 and TRBJ2-1; weak D call: TRBD1 (6 bases). Germline lookup yields CDR1 SGHTA and CDR2 FQGNSA. There are 15 residues in the CDR3. With 6 bases removed from V and 3 bases from J, the gap between germline ends came to 15 bases. The CDR3 DNA follows: TGTGCCAGCAGAAACAACAGGGCGTTCTACAATGAGCAGTTCTTC. It is translated as CASRNNRAFYNEQFF.

This clone was counted only a few times. This rearrangement joins TRBV4-3 to TRBJ1-1; unclear D gene. CDR3 length: 15 amino acids. V gave up 4 bases and J gave up 4 bases, with 16 bases separating them. CDR1 and CDR2 (germline): LGHNA, YSLEER. In DNA, the CDR3 is TGCGCCAGCAGCCCACGGACTCTGGGAAGCACTGAAGCTTTCTTT. It specifies CASSPRTLGSTEAFF.

The chain carries TRBV19 and TRBJ1-5; D ambiguous. The CDR3 extends over 13 amino acids. Looked up from germline, CDR1 is LNHDA and CDR2 is SQIVND (reference sequence). With 11 bases removed from V and 3 bases from J, the gap between germline ends came to 14 bases. The CDR3 DNA reads TGTGCCTGCAACGGACGGGACAATCAGCCCCAGCATTTT. This encodes CACNGRDNQPQHF.

J is TRBJ2-7 and V is TRBV5-1, with D uncertain. CDR3 length: 12 residues. The V end lost 0 bases, the J end lost 5 bases, and 6 bases lay between the germline ends. CDR1 and CDR2 from the germline V gene are SGHRS and YFSETQ. CDR3 region: CASSLGGHEQYF. As DNA, the CDR3 is TGCGCCAGCAGCTTGGGCGGCCACGAGCAGTACTTC. The full variable domain, in which reference TRBV5-1 and TRBJ2-7 provide the parts outside the CDR3, is KAGVTQTPRYLIKTRGQQVTLSCSPISGHRSVSWYQQTPGQGLQFLFEYFSETQRNKGNFPGRFSGRQFSNSRSEMNVSTLELGDSALYLCASSLGGHEQYFGPGTRLTVT.

The rearrangement links TRBV13 to TRBJ2-7; 7 positions match TRBD1. The CDR3 covers 16 residues. J gave up 9 bases and V 0 bases, and 14 bases lay outside the gene matches. Germline V gene lookup returns CDR1 PRHDT and CDR2 FYEKMQ (reference sequence). CDR3 loop: CASSLGLTTGSTGQYF. In DNA form, the CDR3 reads TGTGCCAGCAGCTTAGGCCTTACGACAGGGTCGACTGGGCAGTACTTC.

The chain combines TRBV7-2 with TRBJ1-1, with D possibly matching TRBD1 (5 bases). V was pared by 5 bases and J by 4 bases, with 11 bases between. Looked up from germline, CDR1 is SGHTA and CDR2 is FQGNSA. CDR3 size: 13 residues. CDR3 protein: CASSPGGSTEAFF. Here the CDR3 DNA reads TGTGCCAGCAGCCCCGGGGGGAGCACTGAAGCTTTCTTT.

For the CDR3, the DNA is TGTGCCAGCAGTTCGGGGTCCGACGATGAAAAACTGTTTTTT. Translated, it gives CASSSGSDDEKLFF. This sequence joins TRBV28 and TRBJ1-4; D not certain. V gave up 4 bases and J gave up 6 bases, with 12 bases separating them. The V gene's germline CDR1 is MDHEN and CDR2 SYDVKM. This CDR3 has 14 residues.

The chain links TRBV29-1 to TRBJ2-6, with D tentatively TRBD2 (6 bases). Trimming cost V 3 bases and J 2 bases, with 17 bases left between them. This CDR3 region has 17 residues. The germline CDR1 and CDR2 sequences are SQVTM and ANQGSEA. CDR3 sequence (DNA): TGCAGCGTTGAGGAGGGAAAAATAGAAACTGGGGCCAACGTCCTGACTTTC. Amino acids: CSVEEGKIETGANVLTF.

The CDR3 bases are TGTGCCAGCAGTTACTCGAGGGGGCTCACAGATACGCAGTATTTT. This gives the protein CASSYSRGLTDTQYF. The chain has TRBV6-5 and TRBJ2-3; 7 bases map to TRBD1. CDR3 length: 15 residues. CDR1 and CDR2 (germline): MNHEY, SVGAGI. V lost 0 bases and J lost 2; bases outside the gene matches: 2.

This clone is a singleton in its sample. V gene TRBV6-5 combines with J gene TRBJ2-2; 13 bases are a match to TRBD2. The CDR3 is 15 residues long. CDR1 and CDR2 (germline): MNHEY, SVGAGI. V shed 8 bases and J 7 bases; nucleotides not matched to a gene: 7. CDR3 sequence: CASFTSGRAHGELFF. For the CDR3, the DNA is TGTGCCAGCTTCACTAGCGGGAGGGCCCACGGGGAGCTGTTTTTT.

In DNA, the CDR3 is TGTGCCAGCAGTTCTTGGGGACAAGGATACTACGAGCAGTACTTC. It specifies CASSSWGQGYYEQYF. The genes are TRBV27 and TRBJ2-7; a weak D match, TRBD1 (6 bases). From germline, CDR1 is MNHEY and CDR2 SMNVEV (reference sequence). The germline V and J ends were trimmed by 4 bases and 3 bases, with 16 bases remaining between them. CDR3 length: 15 amino acids.

This chain joins TRBV27 and TRBJ2-5; 11 nucleotides agree with TRBD2. V shed 2 bases and J 4 bases; nucleotides not matched to a gene: 3. The CDR3 contains 15 residues. Germline loops: CDR1 MNHEY, CDR2 SMNVEV (reference sequence). The CDR3 region is CASSLGLAGGETQYF. In DNA, the CDR3 is TGTGCCAGCAGTTTAGGGCTAGCGGGAGGAGAGACCCAGTACTTC.

The gene calls are TRBV4-3 and TRBJ2-1, with D tentatively TRBD2 (6 bases). CDR1 is LGHNA and CDR2 is YSLEER in the germline V gene. V shed 0 bases and J shed 12 bases, with 12 bases lying between them. There are 13 residues in the CDR3. The CDR3 nucleotides read TGCGCCAGCAGCCAAGATCAGGAGCGGGCGCAGTTCTTC. Translation: CASSQDQERAQFF.